This T cell receptor beta chain is drawn from a study of blood T cell repertoires in COVID-19. Study at large: Sites in the United States, Italy and Spain provided acute and convalescent COVID-19 samples.

V was cut by 0 bases and J by 10 bases, with 17 bases left in between. The CDR3 loop spans 15 amino acids. Germline lookup yields CDR1 MNHEY and CDR2 SVGEGT. Data came from immunoSEQ multiplex PCR; TCRdb stores just in-frame clones and leaves some out. Among around 150,000 clones, 81% were seen once, and the ten largest hold roughly a tenth. V usage is TRBV6-2 or TRBV6-3 and J usage is TRBJ2-3; possibly TRBD1 for D (5 bases). The TCR was taken from a human donor in a cohort sampled during active COVID-19. Sequencing used peripheral blood. CDR3 nucleotide sequence: TGTGCCAGCAGTTACTCGGGGCTAATCCTTGGGGCGCAGTATTTT. Residues: CASSYSGLILGAQYF.